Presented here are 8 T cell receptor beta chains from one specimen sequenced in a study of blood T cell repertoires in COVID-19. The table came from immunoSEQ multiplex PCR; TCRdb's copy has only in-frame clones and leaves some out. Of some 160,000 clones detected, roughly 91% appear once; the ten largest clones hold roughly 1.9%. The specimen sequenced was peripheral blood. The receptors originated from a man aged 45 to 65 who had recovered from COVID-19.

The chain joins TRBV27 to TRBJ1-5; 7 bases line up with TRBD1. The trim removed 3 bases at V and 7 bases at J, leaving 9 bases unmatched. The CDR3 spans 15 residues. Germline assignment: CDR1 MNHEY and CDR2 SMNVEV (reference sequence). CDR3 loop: CASSFQGGIDQPQHF. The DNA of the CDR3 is TGTGCCAGCAGTTTTCAGGGGGGTATTGACCAGCCCCAGCATTTT.

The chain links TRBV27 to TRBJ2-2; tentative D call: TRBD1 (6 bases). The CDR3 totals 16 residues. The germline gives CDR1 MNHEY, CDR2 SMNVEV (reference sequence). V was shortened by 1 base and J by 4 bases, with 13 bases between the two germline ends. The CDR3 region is CASSLFRQASTGELFF. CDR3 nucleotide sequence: TGTGCCAGCAGTTTATTCAGACAGGCCTCCACCGGGGAGCTGTTTTTT.

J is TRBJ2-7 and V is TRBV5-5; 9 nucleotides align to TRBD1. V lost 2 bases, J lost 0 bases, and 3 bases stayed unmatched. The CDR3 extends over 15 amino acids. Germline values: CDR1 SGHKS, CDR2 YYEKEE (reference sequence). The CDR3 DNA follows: TGTGCCAGCAGCTTTCGACAGGGGGGCTCCTACGAGCAGTACTTC. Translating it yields CASSFRQGGSYEQYF.

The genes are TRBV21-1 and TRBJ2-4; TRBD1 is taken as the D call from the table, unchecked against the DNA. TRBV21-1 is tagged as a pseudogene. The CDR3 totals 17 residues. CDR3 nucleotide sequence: TGTGCCAGCAGCAATGAGGACAGGGGGTTCGGCAAAAACATTCAGTACTTC. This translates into CASSNEDRGFGKNIQYF.

The CDR3 here is CASSRVSGMNTEAFF. The CDR3 DNA sequence: TGTGCCAGCAGTCGGGTTTCGGGGATGAACACTGAAGCTTTCTTT. The J gene is TRBJ1-1, the V gene TRBV27; D remains ambiguous. Germline loops: CDR1 MNHEY, CDR2 SMNVEV (reference sequence). Trimming left V 5 bases short and J 0 bases short, with 13 bases between. The CDR3 is 15 residues long.

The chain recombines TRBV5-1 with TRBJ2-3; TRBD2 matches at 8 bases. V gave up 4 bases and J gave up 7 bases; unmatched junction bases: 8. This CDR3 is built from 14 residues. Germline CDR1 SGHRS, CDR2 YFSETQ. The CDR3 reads CASSKSGGANTQYF. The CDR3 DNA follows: TGCGCCAGCAGCAAGAGCGGGGGCGCGAATACGCAGTATTTT.

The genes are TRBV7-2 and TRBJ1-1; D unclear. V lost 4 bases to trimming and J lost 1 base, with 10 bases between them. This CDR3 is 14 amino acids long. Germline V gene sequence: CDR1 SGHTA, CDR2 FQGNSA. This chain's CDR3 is CASSSTIANTEAFF. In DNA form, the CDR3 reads TGTGCCAGCAGCTCTACGATTGCGAACACTGAAGCTTTCTTT.

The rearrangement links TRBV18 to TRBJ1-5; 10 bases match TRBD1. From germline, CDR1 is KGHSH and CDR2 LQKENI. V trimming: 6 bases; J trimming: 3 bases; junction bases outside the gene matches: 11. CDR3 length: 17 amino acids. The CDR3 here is CASSPTRDRGVNQPQHF. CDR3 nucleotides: TGTGCCAGCTCGCCTACCCGGGACAGGGGCGTCAATCAGCCCCAGCATTTT.